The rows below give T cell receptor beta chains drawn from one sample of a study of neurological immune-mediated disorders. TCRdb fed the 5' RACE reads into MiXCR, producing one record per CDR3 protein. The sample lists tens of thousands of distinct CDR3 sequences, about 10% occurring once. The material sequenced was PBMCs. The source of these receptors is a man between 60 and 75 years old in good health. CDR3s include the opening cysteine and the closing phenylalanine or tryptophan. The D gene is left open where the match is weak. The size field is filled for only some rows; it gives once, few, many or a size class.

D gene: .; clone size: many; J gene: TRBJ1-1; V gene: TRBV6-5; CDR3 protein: CASREPTLNTEAFF; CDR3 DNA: TGTGCCAGCCGCGAACCGACCCTGAACACTGAAGCTTTCTTT
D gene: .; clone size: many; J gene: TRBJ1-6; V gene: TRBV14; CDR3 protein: CASSQDGGGALHF; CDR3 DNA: TGTGCCAGCAGCCAAGATGGGGGGGGAGCCCTCCACTTT
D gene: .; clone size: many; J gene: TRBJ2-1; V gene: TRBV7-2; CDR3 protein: CASSADGNNEQFF; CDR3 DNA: TGTGCCAGCAGCGCCGACGGAAACAATGAGCAGTTCTTC
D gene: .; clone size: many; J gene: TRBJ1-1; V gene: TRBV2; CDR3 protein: CASSDSNTEAFF; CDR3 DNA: TGTGCCAGCAGTGACAGTAACACTGAAGCTTTCTTT
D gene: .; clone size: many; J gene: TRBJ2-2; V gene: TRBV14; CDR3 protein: CASSQELRGAGELFF; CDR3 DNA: TGTGCCAGCAGCCAAGAGTTAAGAGGGGCCGGGGAGCTGTTTTTT
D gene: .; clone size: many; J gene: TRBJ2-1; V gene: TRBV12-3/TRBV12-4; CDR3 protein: CASRGSGLSNEQFF; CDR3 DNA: TGTGCCAGCAGGGGGAGCGGGCTAAGCAATGAGCAGTTCTTC
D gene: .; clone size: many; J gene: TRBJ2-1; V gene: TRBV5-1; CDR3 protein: CASSLVGETYNEQFF; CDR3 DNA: TGCGCCAGCAGCTTGGTAGGGGAAACCTACAATGAGCAGTTCTTC
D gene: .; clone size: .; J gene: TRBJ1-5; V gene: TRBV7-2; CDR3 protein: CASSLKGLVGTRSNQPQHF; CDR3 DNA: TGTGCCAGCAGCTTAAAGGGTTTAGTCGGGACACGGAGCAATCAGCCCCAGCATTTT
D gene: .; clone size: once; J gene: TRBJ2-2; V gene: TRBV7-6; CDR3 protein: CASKRGSTGELFF; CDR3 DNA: TGTGCCAGCAAAAGGGGGAGCACCGGGGAGCTGTTTTTT
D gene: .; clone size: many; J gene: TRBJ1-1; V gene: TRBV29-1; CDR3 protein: CSVSQGYREAFF; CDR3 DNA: TGCAGCGTTTCACAAGGCTACAGGGAAGCTTTCTTT
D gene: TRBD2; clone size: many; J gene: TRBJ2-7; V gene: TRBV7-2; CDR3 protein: CASSLVGSSGGYEQYF; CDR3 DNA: TGTGCCAGCAGCTTAGTAGGGTCTAGCGGGGGCTACGAGCAGTACTTC
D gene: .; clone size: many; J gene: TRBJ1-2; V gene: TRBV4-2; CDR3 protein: CASSPRDGGYTF; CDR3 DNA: TGTGCCAGCAGCCCCCGGGACGGTGGCTACACCTTC
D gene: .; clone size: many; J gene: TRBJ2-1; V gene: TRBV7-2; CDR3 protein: CASSFEAPNEQFF; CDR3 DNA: TGTGCCAGCAGCTTCGAGGCCCCCAATGAGCAGTTCTTC
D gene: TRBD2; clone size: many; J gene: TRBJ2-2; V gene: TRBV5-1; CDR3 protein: CASSLRPGGSNTGELFF; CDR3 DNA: TGCGCCAGCAGCCTCAGGCCGGGGGGATCAAACACCGGGGAGCTGTTTTTT
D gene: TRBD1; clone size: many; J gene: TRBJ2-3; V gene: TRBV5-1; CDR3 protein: CASSSPTGASTDTQYF; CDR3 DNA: TGCGCCAGCAGCTCCCCGACAGGGGCGAGCACAGATACGCAGTATTTT
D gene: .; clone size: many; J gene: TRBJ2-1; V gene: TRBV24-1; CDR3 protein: CATSDLAGTEQFF; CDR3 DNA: TGTGCCACCAGTGATTTAGCAGGGACTGAGCAGTTCTTC
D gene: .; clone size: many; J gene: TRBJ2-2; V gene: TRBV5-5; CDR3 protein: CASSLVAPSTGELFF; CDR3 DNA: TGTGCCAGCAGCTTGGTGGCTCCCAGCACCGGGGAGCTGTTTTTT
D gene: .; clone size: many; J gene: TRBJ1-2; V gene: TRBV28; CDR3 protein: CASSLTGGYTF; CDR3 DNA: TGTGCCAGCAGTTTAACGGGTGGCTACACCTTC
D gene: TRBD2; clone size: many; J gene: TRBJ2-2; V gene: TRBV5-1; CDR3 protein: CASSLTAGPNTGELFF; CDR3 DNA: TGCGCCAGCAGCTTGACAGCGGGGCCCAACACCGGGGAGCTGTTTTTT
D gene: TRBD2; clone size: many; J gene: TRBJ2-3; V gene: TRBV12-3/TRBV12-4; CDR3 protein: CASSLRGGAGGSTSTDTQYF; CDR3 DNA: TGTGCCAGCAGTTTAAGGGGGGGAGCGGGGGGATCAACTAGCACAGATACGCAGTATTTT
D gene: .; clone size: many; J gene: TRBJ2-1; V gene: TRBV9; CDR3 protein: CASNKDSVLTEQFF; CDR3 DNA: TGTGCCAGCAACAAGGACAGTGTTTTGACGGAGCAGTTCTTC
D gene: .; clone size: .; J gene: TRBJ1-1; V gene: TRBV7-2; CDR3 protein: CASSQGAMNTEAFF; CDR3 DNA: TGTGCCAGCAGCCAGGGCGCTATGAACACTGAAGCTTTCTTT
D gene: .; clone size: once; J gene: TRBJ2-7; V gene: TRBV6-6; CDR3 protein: CASMYVEVSSYEQYF; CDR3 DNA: TGTGCCAGTATGTATGTCGAAGTCTCATCCTACGAGCAGTACTTC
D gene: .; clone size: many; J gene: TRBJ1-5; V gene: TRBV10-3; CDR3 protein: CAISMEGGNQPQHF; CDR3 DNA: TGTGCCATCTCGATGGAGGGGGGCAATCAGCCCCAGCATTTT
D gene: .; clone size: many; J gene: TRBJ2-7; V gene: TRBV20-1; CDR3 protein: CSAYGSYEQYF; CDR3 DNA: TGCAGTGCTTACGGTTCCTACGAGCAGTACTTC
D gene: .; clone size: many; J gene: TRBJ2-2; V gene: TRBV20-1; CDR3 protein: CSGQLPNTGELFF; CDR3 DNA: TGCAGTGGACAGCTACCGAACACCGGGGAGCTGTTTTTT
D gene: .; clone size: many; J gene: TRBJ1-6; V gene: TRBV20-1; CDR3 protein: CSANVDNSPLHF; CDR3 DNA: TGCAGTGCTAACGTAGATAATTCACCCCTCCACTTT